This is a list of T cell receptor beta chains from one sample in a study of T cell responses to AZD1222 COVID-19 vaccine. Sequenced by immunoSEQ multiplex PCR; TCRdb stores in-frame clones only, minus some. The sample lists more than 85,000 clones, roughly 87% seen once, with 5.2% in the top ten. Specimen: peripheral blood, collected on day 0 of AZD1222 vaccination. All receptors derive from an adult in good health. CDR3s include the opening cysteine and the closing phenylalanine or tryptophan. D genes are given only for firm matches. Clone size is stated in some rows and not others, as once, few, many or a class when expanded.

clone size,V gene,J gene,D gene,CDR3 protein,CDR3 DNA
medium-sized,TRBV6-6,TRBJ2-5,TRBD2,CASGLDQETQYF,TGTGCCAGCGGACTAGATCAAGAGACCCAGTACTTC
NA,TRBV28,TRBJ2-5,TRBD1,CASSPRVGQGRGETQYF,TGTGCCAGCAGTCCTCGGGTTGGACAGGGGAGAGGGGAGACCCAGTACTTC
NA,TRBV4-1,TRBJ2-3,NA,CASSQHPRDPLTADTQYF,TGCGCCAGCAGCCAACACCCCCGGGACCCATTAACTGCAGATACGCAGTATTTT
NA,TRBV27,TRBJ2-1,NA,CASSLTTLVNEQFF,TGTGCCAGCAGTTTAACGACCCTAGTCAATGAGCAGTTCTTC
once,TRBV13,TRBJ1-2,TRBD1,CASSYPSTGDYGYTF,TGTGCCAGCAGCTACCCCTCGACAGGGGACTATGGCTACACCTTC
NA,TRBV7-2,TRBJ1-1,NA,CASNKKGVNTEAFF,TGTGCCAGCAACAAAAAGGGGGTGAACACTGAAGCTTTCTTT
NA,TRBV30,TRBJ1-5,NA,CAWKNKTQVNQPQHF,TGTGCCTGGAAAAATAAGACACAAGTCAATCAGCCCCAGCATTTT
few,TRBV2,TRBJ2-7,NA,CASSVEKGGEYF,TGTGCCAGCAGTGTTGAGAAGGGCGGGGAGTACTTC
NA,TRBV3-1/TRBV3-2,TRBJ2-1,NA,CASSRKRNSYNEQFF,TGTGCCAGCAGCCGGAAGCGGAACTCCTACAATGAGCAGTTCTTC
NA,TRBV7-9,TRBJ2-1,NA,CASSPPGRGELNEQFF,TGTGCCAGCAGCCCCCCGGGCAGGGGAGAGCTCAATGAGCAGTTCTTC
NA,TRBV19,TRBJ2-5,NA,CASSIGGRLETQYF,TGTGCCAGTAGTATAGGTGGAAGATTAGAGACCCAGTACTTC
NA,TRBV7-2,TRBJ1-2,TRBD1,CASSTSTGFGGYTF,TGTGCCAGCAGCACATCGACAGGGTTTGGCGGCTACACCTTC
NA,TRBV12-3/TRBV12-4,TRBJ2-7,NA,CASRRKGLNEQYF,TGTGCCAGCAGAAGGAAGGGTCTCAACGAGCAGTACTTC
NA,TRBV5-4,TRBJ2-7,TRBD2,CASSLDSGGLSYEQYF,TGTGCCAGCAGCCTCGATAGCGGGGGGCTGTCCTACGAGCAGTACTTC
NA,TRBV14,TRBJ1-4,NA,CASSQDYTGKLFF,TGTGCCAGCAGCCAAGATTACACGGGAAAACTGTTTTTT
NA,TRBV6-6,TRBJ2-5,NA,CASSYAGASEETQYF,TGTGCCAGCAGTTATGCGGGGGCCTCGGAAGAGACCCAGTACTTC
few,TRBV29-1,TRBJ2-7,NA,CSVAGTGREVFEF,TGCAGCGTTGCCGGAACAGGTCGTGAGGTGTTCGAGTTC
NA,TRBV27,TRBJ1-5,NA,CASSLYPGDQPQHF,TGTGCCAGCAGTTTATACCCTGGGGATCAGCCCCAGCATTTT
NA,TRBV9,TRBJ2-5,NA,CASSPIVIGETQYF,TGTGCCAGCAGCCCAATAGTAATCGGGGAGACCCAGTACTTC
once,TRBV6-2/TRBV6-3,TRBJ2-5,NA,CASSYQGLGLTSWETQYF,TGTGCCAGCAGTTACCAAGGGCTGGGCCTTACTTCGTGGGAGACCCAGTACTTC